Reported below is one T cell receptor beta chain. The sample is drawn from a study of blood T cell repertoires in COVID-19. For the study at large: The samples span acute and convalescent COVID-19 from the United States, Italy and Spain. PBMCs, B-cell-depleted T cells, or T cells were the source of the cDNA or gDNA that made up the material.

Authors' methods: Estimates of nucleated cell counts were drawn from the amplification of reference gene primers. The method was immunoSEQ multiplex PCR; TCRdb's version includes in-frame clones alone and lacks a portion of them. V and J calls and clone size are those listed in that table; D and trimming were worked out from the DNA. The profile shows tens of thousands of clones, roughly four fifths of them singletons. The CDR3 spans 15 residues. CDR1 and CDR2 from the germline V gene are LNHDA and SQIVND (reference sequence). V was cut by 4 bases and J by 0 bases, with 9 bases left in between. The TCR originated in a man aged 35-49 years with acute or convalescent COVID-19. The chain joins TRBV19 to TRBJ1-4; a weak D match, TRBD1 (5 bases). The sample was peripheral blood. The chain's CDR3 is CASSRGVPTNEKLFF. The DNA for the CDR3 is TGTGCCAGTAGTAGGGGGGTACCAACTAATGAAAAACTGTTTTTT.